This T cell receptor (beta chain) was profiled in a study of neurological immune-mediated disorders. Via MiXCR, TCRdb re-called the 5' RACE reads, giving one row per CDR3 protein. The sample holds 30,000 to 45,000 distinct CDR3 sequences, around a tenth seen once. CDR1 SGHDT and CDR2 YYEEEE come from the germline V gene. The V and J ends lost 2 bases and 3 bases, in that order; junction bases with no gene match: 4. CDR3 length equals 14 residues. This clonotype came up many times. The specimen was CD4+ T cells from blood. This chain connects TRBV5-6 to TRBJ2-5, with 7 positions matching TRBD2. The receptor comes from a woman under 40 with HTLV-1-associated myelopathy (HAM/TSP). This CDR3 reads CASSFGLAEETQYF. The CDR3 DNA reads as TGTGCCAGCAGCTTTGGGCTAGCGGAAGAGACCCAGTACTTC.